Listed below are T cell receptor beta chains from one sample, sequenced in a study of CD8 T cells in Susac syndrome. TCRdb itself ran the immunoSEQ multiplex PCR reads through MiXCR, one entry per CDR3 protein. The sample has about 240,000 distinct CDR3 sequences; 90% to 96% are singletons. Input material: CD4+ T cells from PBMCs. The receptors shown here come from a human donor with Susac syndrome. Both conserved end residues are part of each CDR3. The D gene is left open where the match is weak. The size field is filled for only some rows; it gives once, few, many or a size class.

>TRBJ2-1|TRBV7-7|NA|NA|15
CASSLARGGNNEQFF
TGTGCTAGCAGCTTAGCTCGCGGGGGCAACAATGAGCAGTTCTTC
>TRBJ1-2|TRBV28|NA|NA|13
CASSPGTCNGYTF
TGTGCCAGCAGTCCCGGAACTTGCAATGGCTACACCTTC
>TRBJ1-2|TRBV20-1|NA|TRBD1|13
CSATRQGNYGYTF
TGCAGTGCTACCCGACAGGGAAACTATGGCTACACCTTC
>TRBJ2-3|TRBV9|NA|TRBD1|15
CASSEGTGRTDTQYF
TGTGCCAGCAGCGAGGGGACAGGGAGGACAGATACGCAGTATTTT
>TRBJ2-2|TRBV29-1|NA|TRBD2|21
CSVEDALFGTSGRINTGELFF
TGCAGCGTTGAAGATGCCCTATTCGGGACTAGCGGGAGAATAAACACCGGGGAGCTGTTTTTT
>TRBJ2-4|TRBV20-1|NA|TRBD2|16
CSAAIAGVGLGNIQYF
TGCAGTGCCGCTATAGCGGGAGTCGGCTTAGGAAACATTCAGTACTTC
>TRBJ1-2|TRBV12-3/TRBV12-4|NA|NA|12
CATAVDIWGYTF
TGTGCCACCGCCGTGGACATCTGGGGCTACACCTTC
>TRBJ1-2|TRBV3-1|NA|NA|13
CASSQQGNYGYTF
TGTGCCAGCAGCCAGCAGGGAAACTATGGCTACACCTTC
>TRBJ1-1|TRBV4-1|once|NA|14
CASSRIGRHTEAFF
TGCGCCAGCAGCCGAATAGGTCGGCACACTGAAGCTTTCTTT
>TRBJ2-1|TRBV15|NA|NA|16
CATSRDPGLPNHEQFF
TGTGCCACCAGCAGAGATCCGGGTCTCCCTAACCATGAGCAGTTCTTC
>TRBJ2-7|TRBV7-9|NA|NA|13
CASSSPGAYEQYF
TGTGCCAGCAGCTCACCGGGAGCATACGAGCAGTACTTC
>TRBJ2-1|TRBV23-1|NA|TRBD2|15
CASSQWSGDSNEQFF
TGCGCCAGCAGTCAATGGAGCGGGGACTCCAATGAGCAGTTCTTC
>TRBJ1-1|TRBV29-1|NA|NA|13
CSVVAGAGTEAFF
TGCAGCGTTGTAGCGGGCGCGGGCACTGAAGCTTTCTTT
>TRBJ1-5|TRBV29-1|NA|NA|10
CSVGEQPQHF
TGCAGCGTTGGGGAACAGCCCCAGCATTTT
>TRBJ2-6|TRBV27|once|NA|14
CASSEYSGANVLTF
TGTGCCAGCAGTGAGTACTCTGGGGCCAACGTCCTGACTTTC
>TRBJ2-7|TRBV29-1|NA|NA|12
CSVLQGVHEQYF
TGCAGCGTTTTACAGGGTGTACACGAGCAGTACTTC
>TRBJ2-1|TRBV5-1|NA|NA|14
CASTVQGSYNEQFF
TGCGCCAGCACCGTACAGGGTTCCTACAATGAGCAGTTCTTC
>TRBJ2-3|TRBV30|NA|TRBD1|14
CASHRGSRTDTQYF
TGTGCCTCTCACAGGGGGTCGCGCACAGATACGCAGTATTTT
>TRBJ2-1|TRBV3-1|NA|NA|14
CASSQRGRHNEQFF
TGTGCCAGCAGCCAACGGGGGCGTCACAATGAGCAGTTCTTC
>TRBJ2-3|TRBV14|NA|NA|14
CASSPHRSPGTQYF
TGTGCCAGCAGCCCCCACAGGTCCCCCGGTACGCAGTATTTT
>TRBJ1-1|TRBV20-1|NA|NA|13
CSARDRADGEAFF
TGCAGTGCTAGAGATCGGGCGGATGGTGAAGCTTTCTTT
>TRBJ2-1|TRBV20-1|NA|TRBD2|17
CSAPDVVAGFSYNEQFF
TGCAGTGCTCCCGACGTGGTAGCGGGATTCTCCTACAATGAGCAGTTCTTC
>TRBJ2-3|TRBV24-1|NA|NA|14
CATSDTGQTDTQYF
TGTGCCACCAGTGATACCGGACAGACAGATACGCAGTATTTT
>TRBJ2-5|TRBV5-1|NA|NA|13
CASSLSRRETQYF
TGCGCCAGCAGCTTGTCGCGTAGGGAGACCCAGTACTTC
>TRBJ1-5|TRBV29-1|NA|NA|12
CSVLNGRQPQHF
TGCAGCGTTCTCAATGGACGTCAGCCCCAGCATTTT
>TRBJ2-2|TRBV28|NA|NA|15
CASTYRDRYTGELFF
TGTGCCAGCACCTACCGGGACCGGTACACCGGGGAGCTGTTTTTT
>TRBJ1-2|TRBV4-1|NA|TRBD1|13
CASSQQGAGGYTF
TGCGCCAGCAGCCAACAGGGGGCGGGAGGCTACACCTTC
>TRBJ1-2|TRBV19|NA|NA|12
CASSFSNYGYTF
TGTGCCAGTAGTTTCTCTAACTATGGCTACACCTTC
>TRBJ2-5|TRBV7-3|few|NA|13
CASSLGAQETQYF
TGTGCTAGCAGCTTAGGAGCCCAAGAGACCCAGTACTTC
>TRBJ2-1|TRBV20-1|NA|TRBD2|15
CSASEPGLFYNEQFF
TGCAGTGCTAGCGAACCGGGACTATTCTACAATGAGCAGTTCTTC
>TRBJ2-1|TRBV5-1|NA|TRBD2|17
CASRTDGTSGFYNEQFF
TGCGCCAGCAGAACGGACGGGACTAGTGGGTTTTACAATGAGCAGTTCTTC
>TRBJ1-1|TRBV27|NA|NA|12
CASRGEFTEAFF
TGTGCCAGTCGCGGGGAGTTTACTGAAGCTTTCTTT
>TRBJ2-7|TRBV29-1|NA|NA|11
CSVEERDEQYF
TGCAGCGTTGAGGAGAGGGACGAGCAGTACTTC
>TRBJ2-7|TRBV7-9|NA|NA|12
CAATDASYEQYF
TGTGCCGCGACGGATGCCTCCTACGAGCAGTACTTC
>TRBJ2-7|TRBV12-5|NA|NA|14
CASGLDRTSYEQYF
TGTGCTAGTGGTTTGGACAGGACGTCCTACGAGCAGTACTTC
>TRBJ2-2|TRBV20-1|NA|NA|15
CSASRGHANTGELFF
TGCAGTGCTAGTAGAGGACATGCGAACACCGGGGAGCTGTTTTTT
>TRBJ2-7|TRBV20-1|once|TRBD2|15
CSARDPSSGTYEQYF
TGCAGTGCTAGAGATCCGTCTAGCGGCACCTACGAGCAGTACTTC
>TRBJ2-5|TRBV14|NA|NA|15
CASSEGQPYWKTQYF
TGTGCCAGCAGCGAAGGACAGCCCTATTGGAAGACCCAGTACTTC
>TRBJ2-1|TRBV30|NA|TRBD2|13
CAWRAGGYGEQFF
TGTGCCTGGAGGGCGGGAGGGTACGGTGAGCAGTTCTTC
>TRBJ2-4|TRBV4-1|NA|NA|18
CASSHLQGDTRAKNIQYF
TGCGCCAGCAGCCATCTCCAGGGCGACACTCGGGCCAAAAACATTCAGTACTTC
>TRBJ1-5|TRBV6-6|NA|NA|15
CASSYSPGESQPQHF
TGTGCCAGCAGTTACTCCCCGGGGGAGAGCCAGCCCCAGCATTTT
>TRBJ1-1|TRBV29-1|NA|NA|10
CSVRDTEAFF
TGCAGCGTTCGGGACACTGAAGCTTTCTTT
>TRBJ2-3|TRBV2|few|NA|13
CARGQPSTDTQYF
TGTGCCAGAGGACAGCCTAGCACAGATACGCAGTATTTT
>TRBJ1-2|TRBV19|NA|TRBD1|13
CASSRQGADGYTF
TGTGCCAGTAGCCGACAGGGGGCAGATGGCTACACCTTC
>TRBJ1-2|TRBV19|NA|NA|15
CASSPETSPNYGYTF
TGTGCCAGTAGTCCCGAGACAAGTCCTAACTATGGCTACACCTTC
>TRBJ2-3|TRBV20-1|once|NA|13
CSATRGAVDTQYF
TGCAGTGCCACGCGAGGCGCGGTAGATACGCAGTATTTT
>TRBJ1-5|TRBV4-1|NA|NA|14
CASSQVRPAYPQHF
TGCGCCAGCAGCCAAGTACGCCCCGCTTACCCCCAGCATTTT
>TRBJ1-2|TRBV2|NA|TRBD1|13
CAFSGTGDGGYTF
TGTGCCTTCTCCGGGACAGGGGATGGCGGCTACACCTTC
>TRBJ1-1|TRBV3-1|NA|NA|12
CASSQHTLKAFF
TGTGCCAGCAGCCAACACACCTTGAAAGCTTTCTTT
>TRBJ2-1|TRBV20-1|NA|TRBD2|16
CSASLAGGPFGNEQFF
TGCAGTGCTAGTTTAGCGGGAGGGCCGTTCGGCAATGAGCAGTTCTTC
>TRBJ1-2|TRBV9|NA|NA|14
CASSVAPTENGYTF
TGTGCCAGCAGCGTAGCGCCAACAGAGAATGGCTACACCTTC
>TRBJ2-3|TRBV4-1|NA|NA|16
CASSQGMAGPIDTQYF
TGCGCCAGCAGCCAAGGGATGGCGGGACCTATAGATACGCAGTATTTT
>TRBJ1-1|TRBV5-1|NA|NA|12
CASSFGSDEAFF
TGCGCCAGCAGCTTCGGGAGCGATGAAGCTTTCTTT
>TRBJ2-7|TRBV4-1|NA|TRBD1|16
CASSQDKTGDPYEQYF
TGCGCCAGCAGCCAAGACAAGACAGGGGATCCCTACGAGCAGTACTTC
>TRBJ2-7|TRBV6-2/TRBV6-3|NA|NA|12
CASSYREHEQYF
TGTGCCAGCAGTTACAGGGAGCACGAGCAGTACTTC